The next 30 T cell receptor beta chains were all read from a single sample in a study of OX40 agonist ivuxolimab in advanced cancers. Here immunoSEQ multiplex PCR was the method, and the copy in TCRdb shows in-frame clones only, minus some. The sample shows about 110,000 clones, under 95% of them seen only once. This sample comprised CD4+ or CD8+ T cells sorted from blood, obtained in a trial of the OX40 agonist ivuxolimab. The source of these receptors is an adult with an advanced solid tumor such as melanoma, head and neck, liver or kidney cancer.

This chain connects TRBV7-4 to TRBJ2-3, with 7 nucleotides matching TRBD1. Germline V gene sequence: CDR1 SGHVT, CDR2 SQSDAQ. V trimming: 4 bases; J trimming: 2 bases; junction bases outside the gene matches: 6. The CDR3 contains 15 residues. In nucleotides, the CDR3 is TGTGCCAGCAGCTACAGGGGTCGGCACACAGATACGCAGTATTTT. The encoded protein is CASSYRGRHTDTQYF.

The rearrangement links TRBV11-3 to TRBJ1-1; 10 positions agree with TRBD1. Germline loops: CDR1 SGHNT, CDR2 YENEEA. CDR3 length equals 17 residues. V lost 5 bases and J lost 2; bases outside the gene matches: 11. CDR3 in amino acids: CASSQTSRQGANTEAFF. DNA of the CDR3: TGTGCCAGCAGCCAGACCTCCAGACAGGGGGCTAACACTGAAGCTTTCTTT.

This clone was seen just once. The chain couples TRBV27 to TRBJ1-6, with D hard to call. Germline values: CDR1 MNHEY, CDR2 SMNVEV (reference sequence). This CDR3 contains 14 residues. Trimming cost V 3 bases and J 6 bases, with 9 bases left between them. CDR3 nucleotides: TGTGCCAGCAGTTTCCGCAGCTTTAATTCACCCCTCCACTTT. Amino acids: CASSFRSFNSPLHF.

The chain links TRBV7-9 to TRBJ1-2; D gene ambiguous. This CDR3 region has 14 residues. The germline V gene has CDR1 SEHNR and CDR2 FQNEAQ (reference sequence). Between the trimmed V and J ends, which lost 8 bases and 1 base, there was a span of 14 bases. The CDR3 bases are TGTGCCAGCCGCCGCGAAGGAGATAACTATGGCTACACCTTC. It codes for CASRREGDNYGYTF.

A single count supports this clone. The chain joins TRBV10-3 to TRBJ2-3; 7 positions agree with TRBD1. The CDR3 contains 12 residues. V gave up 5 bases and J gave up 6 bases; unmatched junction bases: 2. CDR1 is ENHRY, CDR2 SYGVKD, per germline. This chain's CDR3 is CAISTGADTQYF. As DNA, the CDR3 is TGTGCCATCAGTACAGGGGCGGATACGCAGTATTTT.

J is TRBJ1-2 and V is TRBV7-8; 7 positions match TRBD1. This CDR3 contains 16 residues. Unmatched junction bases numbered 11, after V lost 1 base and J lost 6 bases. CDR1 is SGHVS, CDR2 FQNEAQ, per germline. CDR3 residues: CASSLEGQQGTHGYTF. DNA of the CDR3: TGTGCCAGCAGCTTAGAAGGTCAACAGGGGACCCATGGCTACACCTTC.

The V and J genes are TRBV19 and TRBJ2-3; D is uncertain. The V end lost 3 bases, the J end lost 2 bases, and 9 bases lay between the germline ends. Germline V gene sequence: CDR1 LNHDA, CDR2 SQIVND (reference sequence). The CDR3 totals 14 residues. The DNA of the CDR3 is TGTGCCAGTAGTATTGTAGGTTTCACAGATACGCAGTATTTT. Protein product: CASSIVGFTDTQYF.

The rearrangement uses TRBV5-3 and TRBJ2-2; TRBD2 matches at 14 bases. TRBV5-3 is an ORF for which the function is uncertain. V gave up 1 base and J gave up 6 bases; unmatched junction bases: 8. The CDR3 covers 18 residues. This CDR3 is CARSLRTSGGPCAGELFF. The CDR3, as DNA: TGTGCCAGAAGCTTGCGGACTAGCGGGGGGCCCTGCGCCGGGGAGCTGTTTTTT.

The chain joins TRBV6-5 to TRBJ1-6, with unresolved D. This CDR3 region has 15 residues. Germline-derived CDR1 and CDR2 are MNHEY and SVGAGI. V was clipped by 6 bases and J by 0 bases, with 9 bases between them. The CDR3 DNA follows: TGTGCCAGCAGGAGAGAGAGCTCCTATAATTCACCCCTCCACTTT. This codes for CASRRESSYNSPLHF.

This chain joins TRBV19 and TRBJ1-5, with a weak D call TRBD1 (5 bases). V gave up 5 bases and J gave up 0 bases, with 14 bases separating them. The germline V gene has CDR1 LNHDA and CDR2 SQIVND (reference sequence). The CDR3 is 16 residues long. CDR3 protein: CASSSGGGNSNQPQHF. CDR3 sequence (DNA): TGTGCCAGTAGTTCTGGGGGGGGAAATAGCAATCAGCCCCAGCATTTT.

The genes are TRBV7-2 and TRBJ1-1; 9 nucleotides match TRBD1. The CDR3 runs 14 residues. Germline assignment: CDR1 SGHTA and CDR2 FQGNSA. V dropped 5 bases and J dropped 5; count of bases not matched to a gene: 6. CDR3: CASSHDRGGTEAFF. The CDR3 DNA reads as TGTGCCAGCAGCCACGACAGGGGGGGTACTGAAGCTTTCTTT.

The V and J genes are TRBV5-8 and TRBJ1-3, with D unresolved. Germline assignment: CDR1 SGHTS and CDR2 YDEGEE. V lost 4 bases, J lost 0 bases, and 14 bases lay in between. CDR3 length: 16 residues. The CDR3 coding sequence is TGTGCCAGCAGCAGTAGGACCGGTCTCTCTGGAAACACCATATATTTT. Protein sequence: CASSSRTGLSGNTIYF.

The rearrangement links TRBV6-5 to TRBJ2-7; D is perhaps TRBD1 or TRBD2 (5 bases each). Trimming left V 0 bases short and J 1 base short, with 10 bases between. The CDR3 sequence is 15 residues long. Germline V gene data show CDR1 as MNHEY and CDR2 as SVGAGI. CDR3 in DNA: TGTGCCAGCAGTTACTCGACGTGGGGGTCCTACGAGCAGTACTTC. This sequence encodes CASSYSTWGSYEQYF.

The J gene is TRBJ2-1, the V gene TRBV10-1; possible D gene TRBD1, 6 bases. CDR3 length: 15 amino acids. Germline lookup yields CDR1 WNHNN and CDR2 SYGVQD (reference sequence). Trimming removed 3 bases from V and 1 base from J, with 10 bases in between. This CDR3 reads CASSDGQGSYNEQFF. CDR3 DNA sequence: TGCGCCAGCAGTGATGGGCAGGGGTCCTACAATGAGCAGTTCTTC.

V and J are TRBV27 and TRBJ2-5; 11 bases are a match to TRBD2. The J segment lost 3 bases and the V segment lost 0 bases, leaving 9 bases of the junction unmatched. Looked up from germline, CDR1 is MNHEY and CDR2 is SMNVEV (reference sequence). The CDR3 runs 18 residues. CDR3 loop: CASSLSPQLAGVEETQYF. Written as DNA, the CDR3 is TGTGCCAGCAGTTTATCCCCTCAACTAGCGGGGGTAGAAGAGACCCAGTACTTC.

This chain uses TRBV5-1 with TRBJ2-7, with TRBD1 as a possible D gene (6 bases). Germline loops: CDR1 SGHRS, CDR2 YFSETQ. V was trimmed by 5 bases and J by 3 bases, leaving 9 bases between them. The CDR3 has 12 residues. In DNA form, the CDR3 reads TGCGCCAGCAGTTCGACAGGCTACGAGCAGTACTTC. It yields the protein CASSSTGYEQYF. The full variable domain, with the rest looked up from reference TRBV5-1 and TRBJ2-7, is KAGVTQTPRYLIKTRGQQVTLSCSPISGHRSVSWYQQTPGQGLQFLFEYFSETQRNKGNFPGRFSGRQFSNSRSEMNVSTLELGDSALYLCASSSTGYEQYFGPGTRLTVT.

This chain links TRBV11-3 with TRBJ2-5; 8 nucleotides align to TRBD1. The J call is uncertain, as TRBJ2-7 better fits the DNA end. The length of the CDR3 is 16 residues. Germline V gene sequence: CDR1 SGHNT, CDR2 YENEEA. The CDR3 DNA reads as TGTGCCAGCAGCCCGGAGACAGGGGCGGTCACCTACGAGCAGTACTTC. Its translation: CASSPETGAVTYEQYF.

The CDR3 here is CASSPQSGLLVNTEAFF. The CDR3 region has the DNA TGCGCCAGCAGCCCGCAGTCGGGCCTTTTAGTGAACACTGAAGCTTTCTTT. The chain is built from TRBV4-1 and TRBJ1-1; D remains unclear. Trimming cost V 4 bases and J 0 bases, with 18 bases left between them. The CDR3 covers 17 residues. Looked up from germline, CDR1 is MGHRA and CDR2 is YSYEKL.

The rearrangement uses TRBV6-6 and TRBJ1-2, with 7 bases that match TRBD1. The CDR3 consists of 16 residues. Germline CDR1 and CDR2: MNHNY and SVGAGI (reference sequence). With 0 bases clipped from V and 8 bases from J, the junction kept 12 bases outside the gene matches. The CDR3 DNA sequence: TGTGCCAGCAGTTACTCTAATAGGGACAGTTCCTACGGCTACACCTTC. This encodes CASSYSNRDSSYGYTF.

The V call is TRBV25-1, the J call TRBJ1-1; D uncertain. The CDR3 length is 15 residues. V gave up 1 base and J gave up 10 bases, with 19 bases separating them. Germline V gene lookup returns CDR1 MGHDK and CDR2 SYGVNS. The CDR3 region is CASSESRTPYAGAFF. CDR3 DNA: TGTGCCAGCAGTGAATCCCGGACGCCCTACGCGGGAGCTTTCTTT.

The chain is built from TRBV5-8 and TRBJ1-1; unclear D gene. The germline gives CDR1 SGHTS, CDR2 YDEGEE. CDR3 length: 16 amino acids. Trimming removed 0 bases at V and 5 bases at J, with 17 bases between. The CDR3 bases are TGTGCCAGCAGCTTGGGACCAGAGGGAAGGTTTACTGAAGCTTTCTTT. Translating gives CASSLGPEGRFTEAFF.

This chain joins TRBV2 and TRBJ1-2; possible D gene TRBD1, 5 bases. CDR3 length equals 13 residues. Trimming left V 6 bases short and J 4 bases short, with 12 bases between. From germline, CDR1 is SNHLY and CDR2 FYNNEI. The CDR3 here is CASREDGGYGYTF. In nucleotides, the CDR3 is TGTGCCAGCAGAGAGGACGGGGGCTATGGCTACACCTTC.

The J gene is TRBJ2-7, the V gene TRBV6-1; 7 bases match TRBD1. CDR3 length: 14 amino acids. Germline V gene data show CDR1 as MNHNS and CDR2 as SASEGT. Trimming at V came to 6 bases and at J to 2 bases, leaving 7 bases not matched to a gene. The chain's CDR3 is CASRDDRVTYEQYF. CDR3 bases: TGTGCCAGCAGGGATGACAGGGTAACCTACGAGCAGTACTTC.

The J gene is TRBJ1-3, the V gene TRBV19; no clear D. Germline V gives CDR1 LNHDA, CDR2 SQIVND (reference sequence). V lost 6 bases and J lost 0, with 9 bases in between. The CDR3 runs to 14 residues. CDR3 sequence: CASRDEDSGNTIYF. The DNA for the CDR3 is TGTGCCAGTAGAGATGAAGACTCTGGAAACACCATATATTTT.

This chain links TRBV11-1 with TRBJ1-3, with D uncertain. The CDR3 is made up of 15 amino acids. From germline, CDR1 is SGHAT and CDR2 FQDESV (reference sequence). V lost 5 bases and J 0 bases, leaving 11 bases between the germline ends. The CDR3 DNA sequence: TGTGCCAGCAGCCCCCAGAGTGCCTCTGGAAACACCATATATTTT. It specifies CASSPQSASGNTIYF.

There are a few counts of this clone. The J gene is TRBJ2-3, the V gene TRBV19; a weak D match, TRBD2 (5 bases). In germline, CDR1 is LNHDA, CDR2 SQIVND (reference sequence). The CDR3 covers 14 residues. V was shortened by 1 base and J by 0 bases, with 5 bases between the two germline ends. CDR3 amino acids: CASSIGTSTDTQYF. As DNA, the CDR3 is TGTGCCAGTAGTATAGGGACTAGCACAGATACGCAGTATTTT.

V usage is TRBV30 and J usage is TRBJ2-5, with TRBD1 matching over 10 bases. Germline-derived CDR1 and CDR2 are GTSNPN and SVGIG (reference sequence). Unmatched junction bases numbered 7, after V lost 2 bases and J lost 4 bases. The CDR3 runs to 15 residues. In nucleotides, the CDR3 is TGTGCCTGGAGTCCCTTGACAGGGGGCGGAGAGACCCAGTACTTC. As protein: CAWSPLTGGGETQYF. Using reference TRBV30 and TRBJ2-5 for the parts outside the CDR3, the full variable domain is SQTIHQWPATLVQPVGSPLSLECTVEGTSNPNLYWYRQAAGRGLQLLFYSVGIGQISSEVPQNLSASRPQDRQFILSSKKLLLSDSGFYLCAWSPLTGGGETQYFGPGTRLLVL.

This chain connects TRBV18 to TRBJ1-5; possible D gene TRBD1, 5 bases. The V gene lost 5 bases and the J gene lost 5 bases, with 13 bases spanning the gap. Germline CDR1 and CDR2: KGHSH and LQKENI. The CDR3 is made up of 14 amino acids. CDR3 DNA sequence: TGTGCCAGCTCATCGAGGGTGACAGATCAGCCCCAGCATTTT. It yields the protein CASSSRVTDQPQHF. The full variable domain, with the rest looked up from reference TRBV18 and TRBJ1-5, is NAGVMQNPRHLVRRRGQEARLRCSPMKGHSHVYWYRQLPEEGLKFMVYLQKENIIDESGMPKERFSAEFPKEGPSILRIQQVVRGDSAAYFCASSSRVTDQPQHFGDGTRLSIL.

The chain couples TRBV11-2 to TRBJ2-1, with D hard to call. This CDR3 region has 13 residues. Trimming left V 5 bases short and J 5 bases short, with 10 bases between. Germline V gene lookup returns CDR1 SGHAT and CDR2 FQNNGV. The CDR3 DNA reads TGTGCCAGCAGCCCCTGGGCGGACAATGAGCAGTTCTTC. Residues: CASSPWADNEQFF.

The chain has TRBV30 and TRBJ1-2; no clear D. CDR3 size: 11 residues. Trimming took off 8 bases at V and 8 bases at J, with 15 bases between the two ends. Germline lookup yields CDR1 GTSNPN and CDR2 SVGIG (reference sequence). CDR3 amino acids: CARISGSGYTF. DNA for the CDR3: TGTGCCCGGATTAGTGGGAGCGGCTACACCTTC.